Below, 23 T cell receptor beta chains from the same sample are listed, as sequenced in a study of blood T cell repertoires in COVID-19. Here immunoSEQ multiplex PCR was the method, and the copy in TCRdb shows in-frame clones only, minus some. Found here are roughly 200,000 clones, more than 80% of them singletons; the top ten hold 1.2%. Sequencing used PBMCs or T cells enriched from blood (not recorded which). The receptors derive from a man aged 25 to 40 who had recovered from COVID-19.

The J gene is TRBJ2-7, the V gene TRBV6-2 or TRBV6-3; 7 bases map to TRBD2. With V trimmed by 2 bases and J by 1 base, 14 bases remained unmatched. The CDR3 consists of 18 residues. CDR1 is MNHEY, CDR2 SVGEGT, per germline. The CDR3 DNA sequence: TGTGCCAGCAGTTACCAGGGTGACGGCGGGAGCCGTTCCTACGAGCAGTACTTC. This gives the protein CASSYQGDGGSRSYEQYF.

The V call is TRBV7-9, the J call TRBJ2-7; 8 nucleotides agree with TRBD2. In germline, CDR1 is SEHNR, CDR2 FQNEAQ (reference sequence). V dropped 5 bases and J dropped 5; count of bases not matched to a gene: 8. The CDR3 covers 14 residues. The CDR3, as DNA: TGTGCCAGCAGCCGTCGGGGGGGCCCCCACGAGCAGTACTTC. Translated: CASSRRGGPHEQYF. The variable domain in full, completed from reference TRBV7-9 and TRBJ2-7, reads DTGVSQNPRHKITKRGQNVTFRCDPISEHNRLYWYRQTLGQGPEFLTYFQNEAQLEKSRLLSDRFSAERPKGSFSTLEIQRTEQGDSAMYLCASSRRGGPHEQYFGPGTRLTVT.

This chain joins TRBV15 and TRBJ2-3; D possibly corresponds to TRBD1 (6 bases). Germline CDR1 LNHNV, CDR2 YYDKDF (reference sequence). CDR3 length: 14 amino acids. Trimming cost V 5 bases and J 6 bases, with 15 bases left between them. The CDR3 loop is CATSPSRGPDTQYF. The CDR3 nucleotides are TGTGCCACCAGCCCCAGCAGGGGCCCGGATACGCAGTATTTT.

The chain has TRBV21-1 and TRBJ2-1; TRBD2, the D gene given by the table, was not confirmed from the DNA. TRBV21-1 is labeled a pseudogene. The CDR3 loop spans 20 amino acids. The CDR3 coding sequence is TGTGCCAGCAGCAAATCCGACCGGGACAGGGAAGCGGGAGGGAAGAATGAGCAGTTCTTC. As protein: CASSKSDRDREAGGKNEQFF.

The chain carries TRBV28 and TRBJ2-1, with 8 bases identical to TRBD2. Germline-derived CDR1 and CDR2 are MDHEN and SYDVKM. V lost 6 bases, J lost 2 bases, and 6 bases stayed unmatched. The CDR3 length is 15 residues. The CDR3 reads CASRNLLAAYNEQFF. As DNA, the CDR3 is TGTGCCAGCAGAAATTTACTAGCGGCCTACAATGAGCAGTTCTTC.

The chain is built from TRBV6-5 and TRBJ2-5; perhaps TRBD1 as D (6 bases). CDR3 length: 14 residues. Germline V CDR1 and CDR2: MNHEY, SVGAGI. Trimming removed 4 bases from V and 3 bases from J, with 12 bases in between. CDR3 region: CASSLGGVEETQYF. Written as DNA, the CDR3 is TGTGCCAGCAGTTTAGGGGGAGTCGAAGAGACCCAGTACTTC.

The chain uses TRBV6-1 and TRBJ2-6, with a possible D match to TRBD2 (5 bases). This CDR3 spans 15 amino acids. Germline CDR1 is MNHNS and CDR2 is SASEGT. Trimming shortened V by 3 bases and J by 4 bases, and 10 bases separated the two germline ends. The CDR3 DNA reads as TGTGCCAGCAGTGATCTCGGGATCGGGGCCAACGTCCTGACTTTC. It specifies CASSDLGIGANVLTF.

This chain joins TRBV21-1 and TRBJ2-6; the table's D call TRBD1 went unverified against the DNA. TRBV21-1 is assigned pseudogene status. The CDR3 length is 17 residues. The CDR3 DNA reads TGTGCCAGCCGGACTGGACAGGGCTATCGAGGGGCCAACGTCCTGACTTTC. Translation: CASRTGQGYRGANVLTF.

In DNA, the CDR3 is TGCGCCAGCAGCGGGTCTAGGGGTTTTACCTACAATGAGCAGTTCTTC. As protein: CASSGSRGFTYNEQFF. This chain joins TRBV5-1 and TRBJ2-1; D might be TRBD1 (5 bases). The germline CDR1 and CDR2 sequences are SGHRS and YFSETQ. The CDR3 contains 16 residues. Trimming pared 4 bases from V and 2 bases from J, leaving 16 bases between. Variable domain in full (rest from reference TRBV5-1 and TRBJ2-1): KAGVTQTPRYLIKTRGQQVTLSCSPISGHRSVSWYQQTPGQGLQFLFEYFSETQRNKGNFPGRFSGRQFSNSRSEMNVSTLELGDSALYLCASSGSRGFTYNEQFFGPGTRLTVL.

This sequence joins TRBV4-1 and TRBJ1-4, with TRBD1 identical over 9 bases. The germline V gene encodes CDR1 MGHRA and CDR2 YSYEKL. After removal of 0 bases from V and 8 bases from J, the junction contained 10 bases not matched to a gene. The CDR3 is 17 amino acids. The CDR3 bases are TGCGCCAGCAGCCAAGATATCCCGGGACAGGGCTTAGAAAAACTGTTTTTT. It codes for CASSQDIPGQGLEKLFF.

The rearrangement uses TRBV9 and TRBJ2-1; 9 bases align to TRBD2. CDR1 and CDR2 from the germline V gene are SGDLS and YYNGEE. The V gene end was trimmed by 2 bases and the J gene end by 5 bases; junction bases not matched to a gene: 5. The CDR3 runs 15 residues. CDR3 sequence reads: CASSVSREGNNEQFF. In DNA, the CDR3 is TGTGCCAGCAGCGTGTCGCGGGAGGGAAACAATGAGCAGTTCTTC. The entire variable domain, with the rest obtained from reference TRBV9 and TRBJ2-1, is as follows: DSGVTQTPKHLITATGQRVTLRCSPRSGDLSVYWYQQSLDQGLQFLIQYYNGEERAKGNILERFSAQQFPDLHSELNLSSLELGDSALYFCASSVSREGNNEQFFGPGTRLTVL.

This sequence joins TRBV29-1 and TRBJ1-2; 7 nucleotides line up with TRBD1. V was pared by 2 bases and J by 5 bases, with 2 bases of the junction left unmatched. Germline V CDR1 and CDR2: SQVTM, ANQGSEA. There are 12 residues in the CDR3. CDR3: CSVESGGYGYTF. DNA for the CDR3: TGCAGCGTTGAATCAGGGGGGTATGGCTACACCTTC.

In this sample, this clone turned up once. In DNA, the CDR3 is TGTGCCAGTAGCCTCGACCGGGATGAGCAGTTCTTC. Its translation: CASSLDRDEQFF. J is TRBJ2-1 and V is TRBV19; D is unresolved. The germline V gene has CDR1 LNHDA and CDR2 SQIVND (reference sequence). V was trimmed by 6 bases and J by 8 bases, leaving 11 bases between them. The CDR3 length is 12 residues.

The chain is built from TRBV7-9 and TRBJ2-7; D remains ambiguous. This CDR3 has 15 amino acids. V was clipped by 1 base and J by 7 bases, with 17 bases between them. Looked up from germline, CDR1 is SEHNR and CDR2 is FQNEAQ (reference sequence). The CDR3 protein is CASSLDERSFLEQYF. In DNA form, the CDR3 reads TGTGCCAGCAGCTTAGACGAGAGATCCTTTTTGGAGCAGTACTTC.

This chain uses TRBV3-1 (or the pseudogene TRBV3-2) with TRBJ2-3, with D perhaps TRBD2 (5 bases). V was clipped by 8 bases and J by 0 bases, with 12 bases between them. The CDR3 extends over 14 amino acids. The V gene's germline CDR1 is LGHDT and CDR2 YNNKEL (reference sequence). The CDR3 nucleotides read TGTGCCAGCGGCCCTAGCTTCAGCACAGATACGCAGTATTTT. It is translated as CASGPSFSTDTQYF.

CDR3: CATSRGIGEGQETQYF. The CDR3 bases are TGTGCCACCAGCAGGGGCATAGGGGAAGGCCAAGAGACCCAGTACTTC. The V gene is TRBV15, the J gene TRBJ2-5, with a possible D match to TRBD1 (5 bases). The CDR3 contains 16 residues. V shed 3 bases and J shed 1 base, with 15 bases lying between them. Germline V gene sequence: CDR1 LNHNV, CDR2 YYDKDF (reference sequence).

The V call is TRBV11-2, the J call TRBJ2-1, with no clear D. CDR3 length: 12 residues. The V and J ends lost 5 bases and 4 bases respectively, with 6 bases between them. The germline CDR1 and CDR2 sequences are SGHAT and FQNNGV. CDR3 DNA: TGTGCCAGCAGCGTCAGATACAATGAGCAGTTCTTC. This codes for CASSVRYNEQFF.

The chain couples TRBV25-1 to TRBJ1-6; 9 bases align to TRBD1. V trimming: 5 bases; J trimming: 10 bases; junction bases outside the gene matches: 6. Germline V gene data show CDR1 as MGHDK and CDR2 as SYGVNS. The CDR3 extends over 14 amino acids. The chain's CDR3 is CASSSGTGWSPLHF. In nucleotides, the CDR3 is TGTGCCAGCAGTTCTGGGACAGGGTGGTCACCCCTCCACTTT.

The rearrangement links TRBV10-3 to TRBJ1-1; a possible D gene is TRBD1 (5 bases). The CDR3 loop spans 12 amino acids. Trimming shortened V by 6 bases and J by 3 bases, and 8 bases separated the two germline ends. Germline V gives CDR1 ENHRY, CDR2 SYGVKD. In DNA, the CDR3 is TGTGCCATCAGCAGGGAAGACACTGAAGCTTTCTTT. It encodes CAISREDTEAFF.

The V gene is TRBV7-2, the J gene TRBJ1-5, with a weak D call TRBD1 (6 bases). Per the germline V gene, CDR1 is SGHTA and CDR2 is FQGNSA. The CDR3 sequence is 16 residues long. The V end lost 2 bases, the J end lost 5 bases, and 16 bases lay between the germline ends. In DNA, the CDR3 is TGTGCCAGCAGCTTACAGGGGCCGGCGAAGGATCAGCCCCAGCATTTT. It encodes CASSLQGPAKDQPQHF. Full variable domain (remainder filled in from reference TRBV7-2 and TRBJ1-5): GAGVSQSPSNKVTEKGKDVELRCDPISGHTALYWYRQSLGQGLEFLIYFQGNSAPDKSGLPSDRFSAERTGGSVSTLTIQRTQQEDSAVYLCASSLQGPAKDQPQHFGDGTRLSIL.

The DNA of the CDR3 is TGCGCCAGCAGTGAGCGGGAACTGGAGACCCAGTACTTC. Its protein is CASSERELETQYF. The chain combines TRBV10-2 with TRBJ2-5, with a possible D match to TRBD2 (5 bases). The CDR3 contains 13 residues. CDR1 WSHSY and CDR2 SAAADI come from the germline V gene. Trimming took off 2 bases at V and 5 bases at J, with 9 bases between the two ends.

This chain joins TRBV6-5 and TRBJ1-5; a possible D gene is TRBD1 (6 bases). There are 15 residues in the CDR3. V lost 7 bases and J 0 bases, leaving 13 bases between the germline ends. CDR1 and CDR2 from the germline V gene are MNHEY and SVGAGI. The DNA of the CDR3 is TGTGCCAGCACCGAAGGACAGAATAGCAATCAGCCCCAGCATTTT. This encodes CASTEGQNSNQPQHF.

This chain joins TRBV7-8 and TRBJ2-7, with 8 bases fitting TRBD1. V lost 5 bases and J lost 0; bases outside the gene matches: 12. The CDR3 totals 17 residues. Germline CDR1 reads SGHVS; CDR2 reads FQNEAQ. DNA of the CDR3: TGTGCCAGCAGCCCTATCGCCCGGACAGGGACCTCCTACGAGCAGTACTTC. It codes for CASSPIARTGTSYEQYF.